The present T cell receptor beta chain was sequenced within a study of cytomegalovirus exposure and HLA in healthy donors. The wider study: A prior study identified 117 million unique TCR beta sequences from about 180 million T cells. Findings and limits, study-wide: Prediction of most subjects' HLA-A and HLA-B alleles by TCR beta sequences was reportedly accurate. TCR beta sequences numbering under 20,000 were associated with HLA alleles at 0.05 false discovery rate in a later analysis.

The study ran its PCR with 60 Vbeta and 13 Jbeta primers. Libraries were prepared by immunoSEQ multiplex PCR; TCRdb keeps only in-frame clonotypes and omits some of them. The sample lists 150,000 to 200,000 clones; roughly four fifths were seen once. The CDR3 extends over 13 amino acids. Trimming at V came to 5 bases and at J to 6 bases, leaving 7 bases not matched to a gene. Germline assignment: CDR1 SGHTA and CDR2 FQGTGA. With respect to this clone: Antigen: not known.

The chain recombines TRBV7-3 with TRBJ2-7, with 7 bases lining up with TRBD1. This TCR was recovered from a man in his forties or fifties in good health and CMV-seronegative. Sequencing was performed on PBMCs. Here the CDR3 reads CASSRDRLGEQYF. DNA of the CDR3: TGTGCCAGCAGCCGGGACAGACTGGGCGAGCAGTACTTC.